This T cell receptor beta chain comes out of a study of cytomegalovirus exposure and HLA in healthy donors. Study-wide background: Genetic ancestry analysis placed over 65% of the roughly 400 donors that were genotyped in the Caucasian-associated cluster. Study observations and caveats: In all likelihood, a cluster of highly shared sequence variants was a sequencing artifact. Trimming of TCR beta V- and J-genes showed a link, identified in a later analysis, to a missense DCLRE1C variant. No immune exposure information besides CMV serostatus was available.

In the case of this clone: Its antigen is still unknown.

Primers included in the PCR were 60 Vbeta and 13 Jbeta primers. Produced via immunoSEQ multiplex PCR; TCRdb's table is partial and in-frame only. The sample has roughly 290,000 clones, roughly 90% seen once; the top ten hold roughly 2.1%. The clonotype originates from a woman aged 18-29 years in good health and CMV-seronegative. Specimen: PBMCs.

CDR3 sequence reads: CASSSPGTGTYEQYF. CDR3 DNA sequence: TGCGCCAGCAGCTCCCCCGGGACAGGGACCTACGAGCAGTACTTC. This chain connects TRBV4-1 to TRBJ2-7, with 9 bases matching TRBD1. Germline V lookup: CDR1 MGHRA, CDR2 YSYEKL. This CDR3 is 15 amino acids long. V was clipped by 5 bases and J by 2 bases; unmatched bases: 7.